This record covers a single T cell receptor beta chain. Its specific antigen is unknown. Base qualities are not provided; no much larger clone lies one nucleotide away. This specimen's treatment or condition label, per the study, means: randomized to nivolumab then ipilimumab (arm A) or the reverse (arm B). None of the trial patients had been given prior DNA-damaging chemotherapy. A FACS Aria II flow cytometer was used to sort live CD3+CD8+ cells that were negative for CD19 and CD56 from thawed PBMCs. CheckMate 064, a randomized, open-label phase II trial of sequential checkpoint blockade, was the source of the samples, all of which came from patients with melanoma. Peripheral blood mononuclear cells were obtained through leukapheresis, purified using Ficoll-Paque, and frozen in human serum containing 10% DMSO. Immediately after sorting, the purity of the sorted blood CD3+CD8+ cells was confirmed to be >95%, and DNA was then extracted.

The germline V gene provides CDR1 SNHLY and CDR2 FYNNEI. The CDR3 has 13 amino acids, counting the end cysteine and phenylalanine. The sequence is cut down to CDR3 DNA, 39 bases in frame from base 1. The germline V end is reduced by 7 bases and the J end by 4 bases; junction bases left unmatched: 2. This entry is derived from a study of sequential checkpoint blockade in melanoma (dated by TCRdb to between 2019 and 2020). About the investigation overall: Patients were assigned by 1:1 randomization to either first-line nivolumab followed by ipilimumab (arm A) or ipilimumab followed by nivolumab (arm B). Maintenance nivolumab was given following each of the two trial sequences. The paper as a whole reports these results and caveats: Validation of the response-prediction model combining TCR metrics and mutation burden is needed in larger, independent patient cohorts.

The immunoSEQ Assay was used to immunosequence TCRbeta CDR3 regions from genomic DNA. Prior to high-throughput sequencing, genomic DNA was amplified by bias-controlled multiplex PCR. Turning to the authors' computational methods: To quantify the absolute abundance of each unique TCRbeta CDR3 region, the sequences were collapsed and filtered. Clonality, defined as 1 minus Pielou's evenness, was calculated using only productive rearrangements. A previously published method was used to identify clones with significantly greater frequencies in on-treatment samples than in baseline samples. Drawn from immuneACCESS, this table holds only the in-frame rearrangements with V and J called that TCRdb kept. Clones are partly lost; checked studies trace under half to an unresolved V gene and leave the rest unexplained. V and J calls and clone size follow that table, whereas D and trimming were derived from the DNA. In this sample the table shows about 6,900 clones, more than 75% of which occur a single time. The biggest ten clones account for almost 7.5% of the sample.

This specimen consisted of CD8+ T cells sorted from blood (inferred from file names), obtained from a patient given nivolumab and ipilimumab in sequence. In this chain, TRBV2 is recombined with TRBJ2-2; a stretch of 8 junction bases matches TRBD2. This receptor was obtained from a human donor with melanoma. The CDR3 reads CASNAGGTGELFF. Here is the DNA: TGTGCCAGCAATGCGGGGGGCACCGGGGAGCTGTTTTTT.